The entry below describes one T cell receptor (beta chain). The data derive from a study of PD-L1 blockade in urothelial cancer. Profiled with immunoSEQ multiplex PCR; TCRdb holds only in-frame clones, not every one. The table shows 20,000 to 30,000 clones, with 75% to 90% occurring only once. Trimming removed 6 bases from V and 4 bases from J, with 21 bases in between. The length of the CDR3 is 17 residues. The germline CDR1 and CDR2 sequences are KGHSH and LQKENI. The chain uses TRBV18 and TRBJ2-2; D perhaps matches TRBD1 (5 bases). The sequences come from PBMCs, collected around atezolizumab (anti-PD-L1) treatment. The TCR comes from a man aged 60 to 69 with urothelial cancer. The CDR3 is CASSLLNRITSTGELFF. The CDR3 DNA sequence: TGTGCCAGCTCCCTCCTTAACAGGATAACGTCCACCGGGGAGCTGTTTTTT.